This T cell receptor (beta chain) is drawn from a study of cytomegalovirus exposure and HLA in healthy donors. The CDR3 loop spans 15 amino acids. Trimming took off 0 bases at V and 0 bases at J, with 10 bases between the two ends. From germline, CDR1 is SGHRS and CDR2 YFSETQ. Study-wide findings and caveats: After further analysis at a later stage, roughly 15,000 TCR beta sequences were associated with HLA alleles at 0.05 false discovery rate. Reports credit the classifier with highly specific, highly sensitive diagnosis of cytomegalovirus status.

This PCR relied on a set of 60 Vbeta primers and 13 Jbeta primers. Assay: immunoSEQ multiplex PCR; the TCRdb copy retains only in-frame clones and omits some. The sample consists of 120,000 or so clones, about four fifths of them appearing once. About this clone: Its antigen is not known.

The sequence was obtained from a woman aged 18-29 years in good health and CMV-seronegative. This rearrangement joins TRBV5-1 to TRBJ2-7; the D gene is possibly TRBD1 (6 bases). The specimen was PBMCs. The CDR3 nucleotides are TGCGCCAGCAGCTTGGACAGGGAATCCTCCTACGAGCAGTACTTC. It codes for CASSLDRESSYEQYF.